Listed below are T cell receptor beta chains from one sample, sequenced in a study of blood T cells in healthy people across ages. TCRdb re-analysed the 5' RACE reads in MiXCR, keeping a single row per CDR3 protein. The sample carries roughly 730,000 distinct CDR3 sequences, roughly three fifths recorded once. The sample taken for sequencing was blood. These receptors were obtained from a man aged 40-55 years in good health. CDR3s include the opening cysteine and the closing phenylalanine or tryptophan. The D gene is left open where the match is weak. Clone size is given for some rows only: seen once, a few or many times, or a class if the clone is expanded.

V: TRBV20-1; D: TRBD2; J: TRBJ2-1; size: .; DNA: TGCAGTGCTGCCCCAACTAGCGGAACCTACAATGAGCAGTTCTTC; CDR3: CSAAPTSGTYNEQFF
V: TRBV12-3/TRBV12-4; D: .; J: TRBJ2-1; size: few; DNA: TGTGCCAGCAGTTTGGGGTCGGGACCGAGCTCCTACAATGAGCAGTTCTTC; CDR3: CASSLGSGPSSYNEQFF
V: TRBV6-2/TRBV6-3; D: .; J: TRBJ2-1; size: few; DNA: TGTGCCAGCAGTGGAACTACCCTGGATGAGCAGTTCTTC; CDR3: CASSGTTLDEQFF
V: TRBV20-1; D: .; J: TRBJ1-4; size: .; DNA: TGCAGTGCACAGACAGGATCAACTAATGAAAAACTGTTTTTT; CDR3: CSAQTGSTNEKLFF
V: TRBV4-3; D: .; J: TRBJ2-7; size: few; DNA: TGCGCCAGCAGCCAAGACTCAGGGTTTGGGGAGTCCCAGTACTTC; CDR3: CASSQDSGFGESQYF
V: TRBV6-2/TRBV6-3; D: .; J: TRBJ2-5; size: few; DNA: TGTGCCAGCAGTTACGACCCAGTGGAAGGGACCCAGTACTTC; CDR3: CASSYDPVEGTQYF
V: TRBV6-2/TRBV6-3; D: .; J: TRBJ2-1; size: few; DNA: TGTGCCAGCAGCCCTACGTCAAATGAGCAGTTCTTC; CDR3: CASSPTSNEQFF
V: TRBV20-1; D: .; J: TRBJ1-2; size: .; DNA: TGCAGTGCTAGAGATGACGGAAGCTATGGCTACACCTTC; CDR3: CSARDDGSYGYTF
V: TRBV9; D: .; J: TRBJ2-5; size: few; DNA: TGTGCCAGCAGCCCGAGGCCAGAGGGCGGTGAGACCCAGTACTTC; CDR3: CASSPRPEGGETQYF
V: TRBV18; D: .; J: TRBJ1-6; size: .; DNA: TGTGCCAGCTCACCACCCGGCAGGGGAAATACACCCCTCCACTTT; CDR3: CASSPPGRGNTPLHF
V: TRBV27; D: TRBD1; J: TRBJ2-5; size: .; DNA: TGTGCCAGCAGTTTAATCGGACAGGGTGTGAATGAGCAGTACTTC; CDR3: CASSLIGQGVNEQYF
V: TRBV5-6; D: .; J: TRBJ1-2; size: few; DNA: TGTGCCAGCAGCTTGTCGGGGACGGGGGTATTCTGGGGGTATGGCTACACCTTC; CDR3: CASSLSGTGVFWGYGYTF
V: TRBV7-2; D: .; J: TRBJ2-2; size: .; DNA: TGTGCCAGCAGCTTTGACTGGACCGGGGAGCTGTTTTTT; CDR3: CASSFDWTGELFF
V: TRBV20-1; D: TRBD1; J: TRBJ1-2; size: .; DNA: TGCAGTGCTAGAGCGACAGGGACGCCTGCTAACTATGGCTACACCTTC; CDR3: CSARATGTPANYGYTF
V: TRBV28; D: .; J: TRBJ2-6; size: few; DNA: TGTGCCAGCAGTTTACTTAACGGGGGAGCCGGGGCCAACGTCCTGACTTTC; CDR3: CASSLLNGGAGANVLTF
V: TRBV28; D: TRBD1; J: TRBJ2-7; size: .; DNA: TGTGCCAGCAGCACGAGGGACAGGGATTCCTACGAGCAGTACTTC; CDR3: CASSTRDRDSYEQYF
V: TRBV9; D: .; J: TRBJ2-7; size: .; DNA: TGTGCCAGCAGCGTGGGGGTGGGCCCCGTCTACGAGCAGTACTTC; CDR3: CASSVGVGPVYEQYF
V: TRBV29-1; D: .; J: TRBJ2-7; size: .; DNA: TGCAGCGTTGTAATCCAGGGGCACCTCTACGAGCAGTACTTC; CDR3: CSVVIQGHLYEQYF
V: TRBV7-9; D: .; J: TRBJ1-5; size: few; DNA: TGTGCCAGCAGCGGGGACTTCACCAATCAGCCCCAGCATTTT; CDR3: CASSGDFTNQPQHF
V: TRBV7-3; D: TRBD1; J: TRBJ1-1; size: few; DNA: TGTGCCAGCAGCTTTCAGGGGGTGGGCACTGAAGCTTTCTTT; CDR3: CASSFQGVGTEAFF
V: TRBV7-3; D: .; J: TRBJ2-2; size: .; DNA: TGTGCCAGCAGCTTAGGGGGCCTCACCGGGGAGCTGTTTTTT; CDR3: CASSLGGLTGELFF
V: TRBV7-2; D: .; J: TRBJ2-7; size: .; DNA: TGTGCCAGCAGCTTATTGTTCCGGGACTTGAGGGACTACGAGCAGTACTTC; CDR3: CASSLLFRDLRDYEQYF
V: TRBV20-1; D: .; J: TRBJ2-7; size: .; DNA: TGCAGTGCTAGGAACGACGGTTCCCCCAATGAGCAGTACTTC; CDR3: CSARNDGSPNEQYF
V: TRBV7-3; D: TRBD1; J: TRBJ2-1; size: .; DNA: TGTGCCAGCAGTCCGAGCCGGGACAGGGGCCACTACAATGAGCAGTTCTTC; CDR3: CASSPSRDRGHYNEQFF
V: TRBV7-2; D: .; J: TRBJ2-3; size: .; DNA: TGTGCCAGCAGCTTAGAGACTGGGCAGGGCACAGATACGCAGTATTTT; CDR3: CASSLETGQGTDTQYF
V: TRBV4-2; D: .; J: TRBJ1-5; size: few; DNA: TGTGCCAGCAGCCAAGAAATCAACACGGTATCCAATCAGCCCCAGCATTTT; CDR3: CASSQEINTVSNQPQHF
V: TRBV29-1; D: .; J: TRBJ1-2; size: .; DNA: TGCAGCGTTGTAGTAGGGAAAACCGATGGCTACACCTTC; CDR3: CSVVVGKTDGYTF
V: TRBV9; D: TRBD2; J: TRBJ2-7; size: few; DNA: TGTGCCAGCAGCCTATCAACCTCAGCGGGGGGACTTTCCTACGAGCAGTACTTC; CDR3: CASSLSTSAGGLSYEQYF
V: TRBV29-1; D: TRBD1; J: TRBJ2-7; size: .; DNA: TGCAGCGTGGGACCGACAGGGGTTAGTTGCGAGCAGTACTTC; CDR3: CSVGPTGVSCEQYF
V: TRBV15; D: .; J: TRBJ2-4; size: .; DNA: TGTGCCACCAGCAGAGAATTAGTCCAAAACATTCAGTACTTC; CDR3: CATSRELVQNIQYF